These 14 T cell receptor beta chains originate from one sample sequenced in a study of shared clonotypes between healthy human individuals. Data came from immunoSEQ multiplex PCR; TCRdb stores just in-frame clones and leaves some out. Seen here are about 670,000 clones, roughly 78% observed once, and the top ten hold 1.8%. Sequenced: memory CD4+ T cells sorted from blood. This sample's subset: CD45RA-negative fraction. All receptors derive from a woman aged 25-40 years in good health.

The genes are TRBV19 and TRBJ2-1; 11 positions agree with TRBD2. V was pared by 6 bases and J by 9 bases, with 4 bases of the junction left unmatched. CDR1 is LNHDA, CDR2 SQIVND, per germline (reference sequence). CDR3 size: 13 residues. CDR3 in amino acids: CASRVAGGIEQFF. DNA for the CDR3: TGTGCCAGTAGGGTAGCGGGAGGGATTGAGCAGTTCTTC.

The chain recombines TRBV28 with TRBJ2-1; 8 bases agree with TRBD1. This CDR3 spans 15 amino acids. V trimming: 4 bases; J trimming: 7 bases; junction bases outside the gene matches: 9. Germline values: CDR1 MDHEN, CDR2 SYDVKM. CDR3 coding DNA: TGTGCCAGCAGTTCTCACGGGACAGGCTTGAATGAGCAGTTCTTC. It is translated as CASSSHGTGLNEQFF.

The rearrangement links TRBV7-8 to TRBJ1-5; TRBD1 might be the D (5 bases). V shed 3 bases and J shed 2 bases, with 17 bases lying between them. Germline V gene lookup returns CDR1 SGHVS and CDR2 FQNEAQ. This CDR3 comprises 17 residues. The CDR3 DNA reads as TGTGCCAGCAGCTTCTATTTAACGGGGGTCGGCAATCAGCCCCAGCATTTT. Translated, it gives CASSFYLTGVGNQPQHF. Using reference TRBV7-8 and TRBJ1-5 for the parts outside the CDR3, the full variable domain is GAGVSQSPRYKVAKRGQDVALRCDPISGHVSLFWYQQALGQGPEFLTYFQNEAQLDKSGLPSDRFFAERPEGSVSTLKIQRTQQEDSAVYLCASSFYLTGVGNQPQHFGDGTRLSIL.

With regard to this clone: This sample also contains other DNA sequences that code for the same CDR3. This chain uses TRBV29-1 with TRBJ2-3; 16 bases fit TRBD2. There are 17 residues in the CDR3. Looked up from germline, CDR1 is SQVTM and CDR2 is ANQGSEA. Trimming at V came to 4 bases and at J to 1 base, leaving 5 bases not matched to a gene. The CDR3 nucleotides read TGCAGCGTTGGGGGACTAGCGGGAGGGCGCGGCACAGATACGCAGTATTTT. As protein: CSVGGLAGGRGTDTQYF.

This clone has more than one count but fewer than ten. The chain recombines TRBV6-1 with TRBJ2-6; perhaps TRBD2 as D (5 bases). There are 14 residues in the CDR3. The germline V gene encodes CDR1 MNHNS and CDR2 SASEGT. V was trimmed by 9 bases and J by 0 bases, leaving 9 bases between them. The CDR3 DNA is TGTGCCAGTAAACGGGACTCTGGGGCCAACGTCCTGACTTTC. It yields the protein CASKRDSGANVLTF.

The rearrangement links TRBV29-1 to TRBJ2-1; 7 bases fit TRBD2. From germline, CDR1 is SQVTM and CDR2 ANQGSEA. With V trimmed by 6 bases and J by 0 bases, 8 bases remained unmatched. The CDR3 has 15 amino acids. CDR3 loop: CSVRPGGGSYNEQFF. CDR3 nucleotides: TGCAGCGTCCGCCCCGGCGGGGGCTCCTACAATGAGCAGTTCTTC.

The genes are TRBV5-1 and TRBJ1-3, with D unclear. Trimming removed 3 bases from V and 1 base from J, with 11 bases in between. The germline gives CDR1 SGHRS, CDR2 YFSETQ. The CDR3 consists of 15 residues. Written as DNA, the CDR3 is TGCGCCAGCAGCTATTCCAGCGGATCTGGAAACACCATATATTTT. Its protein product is CASSYSSGSGNTIYF.

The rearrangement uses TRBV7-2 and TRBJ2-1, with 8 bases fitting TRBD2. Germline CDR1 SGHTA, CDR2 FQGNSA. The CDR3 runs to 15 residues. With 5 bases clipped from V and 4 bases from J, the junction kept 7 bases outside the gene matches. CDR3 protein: CASSRGTRLYNEQFF. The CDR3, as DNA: TGTGCCAGCAGCCGCGGGACTAGGCTGTACAATGAGCAGTTCTTC. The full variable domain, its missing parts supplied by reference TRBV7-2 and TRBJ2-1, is GAGVSQSPSNKVTEKGKDVELRCDPISGHTALYWYRQSLGQGLEFLIYFQGNSAPDKSGLPSDRFSAERTGGSVSTLTIQRTQQEDSAVYLCASSRGTRLYNEQFFGPGTRLTVL.

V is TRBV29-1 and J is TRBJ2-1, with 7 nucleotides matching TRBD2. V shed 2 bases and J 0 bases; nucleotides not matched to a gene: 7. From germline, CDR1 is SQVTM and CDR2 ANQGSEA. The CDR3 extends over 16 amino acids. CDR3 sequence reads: CSVEPASGVSYNEQFF. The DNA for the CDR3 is TGCAGCGTTGAACCGGCTAGCGGAGTCTCCTACAATGAGCAGTTCTTC.

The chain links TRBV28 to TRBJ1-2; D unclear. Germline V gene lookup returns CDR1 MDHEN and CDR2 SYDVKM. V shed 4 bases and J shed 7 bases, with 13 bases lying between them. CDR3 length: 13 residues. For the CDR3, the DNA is TGTGCCAGCAGTTCTAACCCCCTCGCTGGCTACACCTTC. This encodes CASSSNPLAGYTF.

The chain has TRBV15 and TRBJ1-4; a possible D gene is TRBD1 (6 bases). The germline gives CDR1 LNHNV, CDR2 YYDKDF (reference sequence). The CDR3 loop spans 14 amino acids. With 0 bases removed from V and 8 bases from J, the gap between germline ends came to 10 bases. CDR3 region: CATSRDYREEKLFF. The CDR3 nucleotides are TGTGCCACCAGCAGAGATTACAGGGAGGAAAAACTGTTTTTT.

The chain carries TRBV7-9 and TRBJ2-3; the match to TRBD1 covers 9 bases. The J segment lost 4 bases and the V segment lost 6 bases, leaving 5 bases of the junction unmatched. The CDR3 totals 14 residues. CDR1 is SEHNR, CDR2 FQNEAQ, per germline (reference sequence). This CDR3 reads CASRAGTGSDTQYF. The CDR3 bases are TGTGCCAGCAGGGCCGGGACAGGGTCAGATACGCAGTATTTT. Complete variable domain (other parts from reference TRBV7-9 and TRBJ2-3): DTGVSQNPRHKITKRGQNVTFRCDPISEHNRLYWYRQTLGQGPEFLTYFQNEAQLEKSRLLSDRFSAERPKGSFSTLEIQRTEQGDSAMYLCASRAGTGSDTQYFGPGTRLTVL.

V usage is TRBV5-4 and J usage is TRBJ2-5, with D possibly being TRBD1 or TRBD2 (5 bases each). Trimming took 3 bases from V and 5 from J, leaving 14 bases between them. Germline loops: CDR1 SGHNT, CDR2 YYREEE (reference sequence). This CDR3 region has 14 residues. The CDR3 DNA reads TGTGCCAGCAGCTCTCCGCGAGGGGTCGAGACCCAGTACTTC. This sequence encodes CASSSPRGVETQYF.

CDR3 bases: TGTGCCAGCGCGAGCCGGGCGGCACTAGCCAAAAACATTCAGTACTTC. It codes for CASASRAALAKNIQYF. The chain uses TRBV2 and TRBJ2-4; D unclear. V dropped 8 bases and J dropped 0 bases, with 17 bases sitting between them. Per germline, CDR1 SNHLY and CDR2 FYNNEI. This CDR3 contains 16 residues.